A single T cell receptor beta chain is shown here with its context. Its antigen is unidentified. These data originate in a study of cytomegalovirus exposure and HLA in healthy donors. General study points: Later analysis identified a missense DCLRE1C variant that was linked to TCR beta V- and J-gene trimming.

Germline CDR1 reads MNHNY; CDR2 reads SVGAGI (reference sequence). The V gene lost 5 bases and the J gene lost 6 bases, with 11 bases spanning the gap. This CDR3 is built from 12 residues. Researchers ran the PCR with 60 Vbeta and 13 Jbeta primers. Sequenced by immunoSEQ multiplex PCR; TCRdb stores in-frame clones only, minus some. Of some 90,000 clones in the sample, 75% to 80% are singletons; the top ten hold around 6%. The specimen sequenced was PBMCs. This chain links TRBV6-6 with TRBJ2-7; D might be TRBD1 (6 bases). The sequence was obtained from a female donor in good health and CMV-seronegative. CDR3: CASSQGTREQYF. For the CDR3, the DNA is TGTGCCAGCAGTCAGGGGACCCGCGAGCAGTACTTC.